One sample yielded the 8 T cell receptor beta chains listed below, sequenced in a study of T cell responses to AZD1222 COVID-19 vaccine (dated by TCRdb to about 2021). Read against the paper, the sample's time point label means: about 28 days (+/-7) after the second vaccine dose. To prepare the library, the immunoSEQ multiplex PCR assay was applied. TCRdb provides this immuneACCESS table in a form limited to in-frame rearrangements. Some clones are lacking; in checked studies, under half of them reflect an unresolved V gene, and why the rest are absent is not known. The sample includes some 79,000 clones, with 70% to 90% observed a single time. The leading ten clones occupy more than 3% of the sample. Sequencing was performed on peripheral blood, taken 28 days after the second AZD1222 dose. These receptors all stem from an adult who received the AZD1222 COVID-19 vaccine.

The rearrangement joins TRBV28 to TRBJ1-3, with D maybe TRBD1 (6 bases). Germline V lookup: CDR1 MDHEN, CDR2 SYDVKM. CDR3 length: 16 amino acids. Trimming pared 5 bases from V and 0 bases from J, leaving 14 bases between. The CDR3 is CASSPEQGISGNTIYF. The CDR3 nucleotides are TGTGCCAGCAGTCCGGAACAGGGTATCTCTGGAAACACCATATATTTT. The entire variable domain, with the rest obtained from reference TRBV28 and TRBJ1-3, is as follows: DVKVTQSSRYLVKRTGEKVFLECVQDMDHENMFWYRQDPGLGLRLIYFSYDVKMKEKGDIPEGYSVSREKKERFSLILESASTNQTSMYLCASSPEQGISGNTIYFGEGSWLTVV.

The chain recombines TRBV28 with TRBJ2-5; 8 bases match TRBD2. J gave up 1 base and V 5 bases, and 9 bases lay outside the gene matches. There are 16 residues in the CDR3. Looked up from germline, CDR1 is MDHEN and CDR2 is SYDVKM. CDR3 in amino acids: CASSPLAGGLQETQYF. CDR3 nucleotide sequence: TGTGCCAGCAGTCCACTTGCGGGAGGACTCCAAGAGACCCAGTACTTC.

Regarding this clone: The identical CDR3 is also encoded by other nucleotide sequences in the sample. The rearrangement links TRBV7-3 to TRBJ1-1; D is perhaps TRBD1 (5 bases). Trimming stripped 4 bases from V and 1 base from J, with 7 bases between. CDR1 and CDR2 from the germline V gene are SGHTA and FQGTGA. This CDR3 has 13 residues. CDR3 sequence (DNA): TGTGCCAGCAGCTCGCAGGGGAACACTGAAGCTTTCTTT. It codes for CASSSQGNTEAFF. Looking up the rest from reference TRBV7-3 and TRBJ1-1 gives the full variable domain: GAGVSQTPSNKVTEKGKYVELRCDPISGHTALYWYRQSLGQGPEFLIYFQGTGAADDSGLPNDRFFAVRPEGSVSTLKIQRTERGDSAVYLCASSSQGNTEAFFGQGTRLTVV.

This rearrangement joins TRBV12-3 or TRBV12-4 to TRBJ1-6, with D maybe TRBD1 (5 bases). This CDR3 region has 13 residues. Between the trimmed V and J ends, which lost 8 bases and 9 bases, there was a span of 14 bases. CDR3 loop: CASRIGDGSPLHF. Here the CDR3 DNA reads TGTGCCAGCCGAATAGGGGACGGTTCACCCCTCCACTTT.

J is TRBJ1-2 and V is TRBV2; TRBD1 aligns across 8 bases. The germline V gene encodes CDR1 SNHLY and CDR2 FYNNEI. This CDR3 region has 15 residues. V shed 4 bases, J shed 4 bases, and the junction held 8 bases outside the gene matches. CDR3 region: CASSGDRGWGYGYTF. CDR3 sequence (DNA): TGTGCCAGCAGTGGAGACAGGGGCTGGGGCTATGGCTACACCTTC.

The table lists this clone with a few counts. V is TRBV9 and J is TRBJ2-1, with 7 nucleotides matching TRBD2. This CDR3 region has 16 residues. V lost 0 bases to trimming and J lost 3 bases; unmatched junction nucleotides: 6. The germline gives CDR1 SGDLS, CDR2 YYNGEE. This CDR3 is CASSVADGGIYNEQFF. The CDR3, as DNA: TGTGCCAGCAGCGTAGCGGACGGGGGGATCTACAATGAGCAGTTCTTC.

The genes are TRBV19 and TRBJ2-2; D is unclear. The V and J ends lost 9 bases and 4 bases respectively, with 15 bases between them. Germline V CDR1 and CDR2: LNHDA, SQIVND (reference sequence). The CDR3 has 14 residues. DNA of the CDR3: TGTGCCAGAAGGACGCGGCCGAGCACCGGGGAGCTGTTTTTT. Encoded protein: CARRTRPSTGELFF.

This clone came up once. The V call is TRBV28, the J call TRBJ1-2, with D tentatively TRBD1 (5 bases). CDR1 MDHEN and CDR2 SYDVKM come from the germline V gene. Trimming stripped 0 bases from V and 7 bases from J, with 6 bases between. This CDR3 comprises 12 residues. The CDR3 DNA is TGTGCCAGCAGTTTATGGGGGCTTGGCTACACCTTC. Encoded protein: CASSLWGLGYTF.